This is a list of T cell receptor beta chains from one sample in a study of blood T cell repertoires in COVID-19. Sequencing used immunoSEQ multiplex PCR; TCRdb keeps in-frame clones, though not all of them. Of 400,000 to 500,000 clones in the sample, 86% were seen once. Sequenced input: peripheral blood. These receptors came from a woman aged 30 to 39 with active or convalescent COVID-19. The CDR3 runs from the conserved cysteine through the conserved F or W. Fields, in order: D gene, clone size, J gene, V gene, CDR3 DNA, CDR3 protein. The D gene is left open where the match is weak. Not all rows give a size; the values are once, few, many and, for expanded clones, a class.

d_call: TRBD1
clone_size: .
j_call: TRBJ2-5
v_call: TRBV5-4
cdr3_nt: TGTGCCAGCAGCTTCGGGACAGGGGGGCAAGAGACCCAGTACTTC
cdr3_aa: CASSFGTGGQETQYF

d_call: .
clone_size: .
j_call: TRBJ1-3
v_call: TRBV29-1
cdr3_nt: TGCAGCGTTGTGGGGGGAGCTCTGCCTGGAAACACCATATATTTT
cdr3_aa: CSVVGGALPGNTIYF

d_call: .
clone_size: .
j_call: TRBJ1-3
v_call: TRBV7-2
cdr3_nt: TGTGCCAGCAGCTTAGGAGACGGAGCTGGAAACACCATATATTTT
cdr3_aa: CASSLGDGAGNTIYF

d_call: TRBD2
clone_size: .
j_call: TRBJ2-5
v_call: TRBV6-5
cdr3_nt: TGTGCCAGCAGTTACTCTTTAGCGGGGGCTCTAGAGACCCAGTACTTC
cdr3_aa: CASSYSLAGALETQYF

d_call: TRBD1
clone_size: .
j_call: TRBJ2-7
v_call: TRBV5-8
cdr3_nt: TGTGCCAGCAGCGCCGGGACAGGGCCTACCTACGAGCAGTACTTC
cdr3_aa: CASSAGTGPTYEQYF

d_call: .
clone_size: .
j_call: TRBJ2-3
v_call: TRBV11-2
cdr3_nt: TGTGCCAGCAGCTTAGCGGAGAACCGCCCAGATACGCAGTATTTT
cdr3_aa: CASSLAENRPDTQYF

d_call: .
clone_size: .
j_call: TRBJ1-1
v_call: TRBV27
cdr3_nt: TGTGCCAGCAGTTTAGGGGGGGCCACTGAAGCTTTCTTT
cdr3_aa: CASSLGGATEAFF

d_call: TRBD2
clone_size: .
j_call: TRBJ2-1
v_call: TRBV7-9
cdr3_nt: TGTGCCAGCAGTCGCGGGACTAGTCTGGGGGAGCAGTTCTTC
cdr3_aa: CASSRGTSLGEQFF

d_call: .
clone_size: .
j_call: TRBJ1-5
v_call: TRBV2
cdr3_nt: TGTGCCAGCAGGGGGGACACGGCTTTTCAGCCCCAGCATTTT
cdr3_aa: CASRGDTAFQPQHF

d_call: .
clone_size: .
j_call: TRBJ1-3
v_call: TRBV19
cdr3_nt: TGTGCCAGTAGTATCTTCCTGGACACTGGCTCTGGAAACACCATATATTTT
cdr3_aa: CASSIFLDTGSGNTIYF

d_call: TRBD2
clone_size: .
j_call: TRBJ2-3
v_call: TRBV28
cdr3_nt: TGTGCCAGCAGTGAAAGCGGGAGGATAACAGATACGCAGTATTTT
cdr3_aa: CASSESGRITDTQYF

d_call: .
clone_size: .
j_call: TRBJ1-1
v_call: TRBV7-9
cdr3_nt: TGTGCCAGCAGCTTTGGTGACAGGCCGAACACTGAAGCTTTCTTT
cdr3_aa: CASSFGDRPNTEAFF

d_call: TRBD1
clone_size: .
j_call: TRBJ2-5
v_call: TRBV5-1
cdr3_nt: TGCGCCAGCAGCTCAGAACCGGGACAGGGGCAAGAGACCCAGTACTTC
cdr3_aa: CASSSEPGQGQETQYF

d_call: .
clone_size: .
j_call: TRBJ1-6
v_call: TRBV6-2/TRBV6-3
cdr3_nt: TGTGCCAGCAGTTACTCGAGTTGGACTCAAAACTCCCCCCTCTATAATTCACCCCTCCACTTT
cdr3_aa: CASSYSSWTQNSPLYNSPLHF

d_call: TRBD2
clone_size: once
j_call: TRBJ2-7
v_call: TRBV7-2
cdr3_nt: TGTGCCAGCAGCTTCATAGCGGGGGGGTTCTACGAGCAGTACTTC
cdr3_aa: CASSFIAGGFYEQYF

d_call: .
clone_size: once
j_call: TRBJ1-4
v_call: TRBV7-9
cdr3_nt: TGTGCCAGCAGCTCCGACAGGTTCAATGAAAAACTGTTTTTT
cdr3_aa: CASSSDRFNEKLFF

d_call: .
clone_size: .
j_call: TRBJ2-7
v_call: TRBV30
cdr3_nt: TGTGCCTGGAGTTATGGGCGGGGATACGAGCAGTACTTC
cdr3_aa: CAWSYGRGYEQYF

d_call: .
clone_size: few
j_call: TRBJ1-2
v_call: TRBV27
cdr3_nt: TGTGCCAGCAGTGACCAGGGAGGGACTAACTATGGCTACACCTTC
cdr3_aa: CASSDQGGTNYGYTF

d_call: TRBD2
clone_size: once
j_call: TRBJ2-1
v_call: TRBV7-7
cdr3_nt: TGTGCCAGCAGCCTCAGCGGGGGCACCTACAATGAGCAGTTCTTC
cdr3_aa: CASSLSGGTYNEQFF

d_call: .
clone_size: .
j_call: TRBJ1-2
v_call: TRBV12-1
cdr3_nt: TGTGCCAGCAGCTTGGAATCCGGGGGACAGGGGCCTCAAACCTATGGCTACACCTTC
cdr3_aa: CASSLESGGQGPQTYGYTF

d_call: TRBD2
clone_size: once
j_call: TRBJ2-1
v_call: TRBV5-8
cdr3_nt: TGTGCCAGCAGCCAACTAGCGGGGTCCTACAATGAGCAGTTCTTC
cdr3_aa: CASSQLAGSYNEQFF

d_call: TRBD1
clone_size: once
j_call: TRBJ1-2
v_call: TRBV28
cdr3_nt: TGTGCCAGCAGTCCGGGACAGGGTCCCTATGGCTACACCTTC
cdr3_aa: CASSPGQGPYGYTF

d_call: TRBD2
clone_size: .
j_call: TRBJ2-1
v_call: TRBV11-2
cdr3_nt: TGTGCCAGCAGCCGCCGGACTAGCGGAGACTACAATGAGCAGTTCTTC
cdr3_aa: CASSRRTSGDYNEQFF

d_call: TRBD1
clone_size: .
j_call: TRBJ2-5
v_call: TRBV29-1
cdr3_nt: TGCAGCGTCGAAGGACAGGGAAAAGAGACCCAGTACTTC
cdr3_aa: CSVEGQGKETQYF